What follows are 2 T cell receptor beta chains derived from one specimen sequenced in a study of shared clonotypes between healthy human individuals. Profiled with immunoSEQ multiplex PCR; TCRdb holds only in-frame clones, not every one. The repertoire consists of about 680,000 clones, with about 74% occurring once and the leading ten covering under 2%. Sequenced material: memory CD4+ T cells sorted from blood. The subset: CD45RA-negative fraction. The receptors were sampled from a woman under 40 in good health.

The chain employs TRBV6-6 and TRBJ2-3; possibly TRBD2 for D (6 bases). In germline, CDR1 is MNHNY, CDR2 SVGAGI (reference sequence). V was cut by 4 bases and J by 6 bases, with 11 bases left in between. The CDR3 is made up of 13 amino acids. CDR3 sequence: CASSWDSADTQYF. The CDR3 DNA reads TGTGCCAGCAGTTGGGACTCCGCGGATACGCAGTATTTT.

The chain is built from TRBV28 and TRBJ2-7; 8 nucleotides line up with TRBD2. J gave up 6 bases and V 6 bases, and 13 bases lay outside the gene matches. The V gene's germline CDR1 is MDHEN and CDR2 SYDVKM. The CDR3 loop spans 15 amino acids. This CDR3 reads CASSSSGRALREQYF. The CDR3 bases are TGTGCCAGCAGCTCATCCGGGAGGGCCCTCCGCGAGCAGTACTTC. Using reference TRBV28 and TRBJ2-7 for the parts outside the CDR3, the full variable domain is DVKVTQSSRYLVKRTGEKVFLECVQDMDHENMFWYRQDPGLGLRLIYFSYDVKMKEKGDIPEGYSVSREKKERFSLILESASTNQTSMYLCASSSSGRALREQYFGPGTRLTVT.